This paragraph covers one T cell receptor (beta chain) sequence. Antigen: not known. Trimming took 0 bases from V and 0 from J, leaving 9 bases between them. Germline lookup yields CDR1 GTSNPN and CDR2 SVGIG (reference sequence). This CDR3 is 15 amino acids long. This specimen comes from a study of T-cell memory formation after mild COVID-19. Study-level points and caveats: A second wave expanding day 15 to 37 was CD4+-biased; contracting clones were balanced.

Libraries for TCRalpha and TCRbeta carried sample barcodes and unique molecular identifiers via 5'RACE. One entry per CDR3 protein results from TCRdb running MiXCR on the 5' RACE reads. The data hold around 310,000 distinct CDR3 sequences, with about 15% observed a single time. V is TRBV30 and J is TRBJ1-3; D gene ambiguous. Sequenced material: PBMCs or a T cell subset sorted from them (not recorded which). The sequence derives from a man younger than 35 who had mild COVID-19 (a few samples of this study predate the infection). Cell type and time point are not known. CDR3 sequence (DNA): TGTGCCTGGAGTGTACGCGGGAGCTCTGGAAACACCATATATTTT. Translating gives CAWSVRGSSGNTIYF.